This T cell receptor (beta chain) appears in the sequencing data of a study of blood T cell repertoires in COVID-19. In the study overall: Donors in the United States, Italy and Spain gave samples during acute or convalescent COVID-19.

Membership in each cohort depended on participant-reported clinical history. This clone was found once. Generated by immunoSEQ multiplex PCR, the TCRdb table keeps only in-frame clones and is missing some. The top ten clones hold 2% to 2.5% of a sample with around 230,000 clones, approximately 88% of them seen once. Germline V lookup: CDR1 LGHDT, CDR2 YNNKEL (reference sequence). CDR3 length: 14 residues. V shed 4 bases and J 5 bases; nucleotides not matched to a gene: 2. Specimen: PBMCs or T cells enriched from blood (not recorded which). The chain combines TRBV3-1 (or the pseudogene TRBV3-2) with TRBJ2-3; the match to TRBD2 covers 11 bases. The TCR comes from a woman aged 40 to 50 with acute COVID-19. The CDR3 DNA follows: TGTGCCAGCAGCCCGACTAGCGGGGTAGATACGCAGTATTTT. The encoded protein is CASSPTSGVDTQYF.